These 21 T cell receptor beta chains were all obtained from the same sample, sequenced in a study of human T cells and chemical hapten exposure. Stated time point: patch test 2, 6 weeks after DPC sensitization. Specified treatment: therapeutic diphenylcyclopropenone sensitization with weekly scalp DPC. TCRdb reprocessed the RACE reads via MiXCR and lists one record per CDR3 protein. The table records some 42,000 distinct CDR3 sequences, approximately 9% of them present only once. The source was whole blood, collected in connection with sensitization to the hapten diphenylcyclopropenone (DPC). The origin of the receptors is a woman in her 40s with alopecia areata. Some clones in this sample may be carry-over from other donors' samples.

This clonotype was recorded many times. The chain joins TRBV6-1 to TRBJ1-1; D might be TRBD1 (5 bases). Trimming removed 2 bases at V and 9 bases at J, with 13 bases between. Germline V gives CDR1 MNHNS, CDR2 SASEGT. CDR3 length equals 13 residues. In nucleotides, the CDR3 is TGTGCCAGCAGTGAAACCGGGACGACAAAAGCTTTCTTT. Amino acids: CASSETGTTKAFF.

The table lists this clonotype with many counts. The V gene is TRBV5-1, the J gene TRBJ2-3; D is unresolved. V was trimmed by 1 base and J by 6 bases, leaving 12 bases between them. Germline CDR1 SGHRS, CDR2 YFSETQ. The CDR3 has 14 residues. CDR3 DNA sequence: TGCGCCAGCAGCTTGCCAGCCCCTGGGGATACGCAGTATTTT. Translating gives CASSLPAPGDTQYF.

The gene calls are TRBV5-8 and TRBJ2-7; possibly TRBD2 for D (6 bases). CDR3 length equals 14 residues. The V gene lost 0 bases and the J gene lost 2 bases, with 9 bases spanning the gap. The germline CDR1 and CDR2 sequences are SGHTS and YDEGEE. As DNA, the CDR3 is TGTGCCAGCAGCTTGGTCGGGGAGGCCTACGAGCAGTACTTC. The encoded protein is CASSLVGEAYEQYF.

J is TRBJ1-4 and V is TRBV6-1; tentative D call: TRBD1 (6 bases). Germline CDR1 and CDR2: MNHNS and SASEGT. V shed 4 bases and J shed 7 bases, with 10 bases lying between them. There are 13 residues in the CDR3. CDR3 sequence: CASSGQESEKLFF. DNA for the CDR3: TGTGCCAGCAGTGGACAGGAAAGTGAAAAACTGTTTTTT.

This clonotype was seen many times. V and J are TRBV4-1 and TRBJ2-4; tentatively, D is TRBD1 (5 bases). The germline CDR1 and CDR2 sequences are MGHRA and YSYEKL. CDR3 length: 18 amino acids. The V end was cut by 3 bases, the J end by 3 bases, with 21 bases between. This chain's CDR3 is CASSQGSQGRWVKNIQYF. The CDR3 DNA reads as TGCGCCAGCAGCCAGGGAAGTCAGGGTCGATGGGTCAAAAACATTCAGTACTTC.

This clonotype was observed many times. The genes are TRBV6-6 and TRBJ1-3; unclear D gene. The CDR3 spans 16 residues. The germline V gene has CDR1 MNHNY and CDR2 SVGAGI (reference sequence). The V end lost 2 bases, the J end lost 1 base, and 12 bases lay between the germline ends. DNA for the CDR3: TGTGCCAGCAGTTACCCCCGGGGAGTATCTGGAAACACCATATATTTT. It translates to CASSYPRGVSGNTIYF.

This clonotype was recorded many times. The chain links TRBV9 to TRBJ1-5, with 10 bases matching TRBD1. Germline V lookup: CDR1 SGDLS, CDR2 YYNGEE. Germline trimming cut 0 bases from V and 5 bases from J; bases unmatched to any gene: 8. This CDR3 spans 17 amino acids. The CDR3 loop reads CASSVEDGQGGDQPQHF. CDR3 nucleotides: TGTGCCAGCAGCGTAGAAGACGGACAGGGGGGCGATCAGCCCCAGCATTTT.

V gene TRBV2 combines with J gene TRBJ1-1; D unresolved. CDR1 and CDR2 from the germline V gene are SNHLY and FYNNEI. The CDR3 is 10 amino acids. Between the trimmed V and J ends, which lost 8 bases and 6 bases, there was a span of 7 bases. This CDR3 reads CASGSSEAFF. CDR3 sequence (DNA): TGTGCCAGCGGTAGTTCTGAAGCTTTCTTT.

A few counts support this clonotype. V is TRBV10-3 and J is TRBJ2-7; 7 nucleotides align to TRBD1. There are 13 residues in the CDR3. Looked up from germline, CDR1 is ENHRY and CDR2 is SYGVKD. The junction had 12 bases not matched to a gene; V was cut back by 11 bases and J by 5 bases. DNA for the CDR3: TGTGCCTCCCAAGGGCGACAGGGACACGAGCAGTACTTC. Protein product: CASQGRQGHEQYF.

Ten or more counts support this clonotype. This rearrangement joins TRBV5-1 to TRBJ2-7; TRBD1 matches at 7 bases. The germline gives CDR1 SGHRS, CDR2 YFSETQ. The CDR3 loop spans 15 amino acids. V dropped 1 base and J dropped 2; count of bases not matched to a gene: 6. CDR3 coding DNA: TGCGCCAGCAGCTTGTACCCCGGGACAGCCTACGAGCAGTACTTC. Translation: CASSLYPGTAYEQYF.

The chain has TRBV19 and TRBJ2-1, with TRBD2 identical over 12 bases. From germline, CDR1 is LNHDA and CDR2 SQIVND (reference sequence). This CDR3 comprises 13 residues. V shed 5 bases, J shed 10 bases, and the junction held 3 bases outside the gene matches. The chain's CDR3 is CASSPSGGAEQFF. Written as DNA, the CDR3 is TGTGCCAGTAGTCCTAGCGGGGGGGCCGAGCAGTTCTTC.

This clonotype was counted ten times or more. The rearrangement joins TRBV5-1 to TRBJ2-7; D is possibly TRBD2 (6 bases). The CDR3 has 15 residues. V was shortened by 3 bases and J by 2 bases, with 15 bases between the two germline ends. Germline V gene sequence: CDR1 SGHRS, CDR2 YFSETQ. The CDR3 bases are TGCGCCAGCAGCTCGACAACGGGGGACCCCTACGAGCAGTACTTC. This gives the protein CASSSTTGDPYEQYF.

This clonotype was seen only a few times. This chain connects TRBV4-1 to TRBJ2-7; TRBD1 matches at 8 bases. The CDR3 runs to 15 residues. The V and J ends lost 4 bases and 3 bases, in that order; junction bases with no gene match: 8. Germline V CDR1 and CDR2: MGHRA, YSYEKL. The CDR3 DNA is TGCGCCAGCAGCCCTCAGGACAGGGAACTCTACGAGCAGTACTTC. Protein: CASSPQDRELYEQYF.

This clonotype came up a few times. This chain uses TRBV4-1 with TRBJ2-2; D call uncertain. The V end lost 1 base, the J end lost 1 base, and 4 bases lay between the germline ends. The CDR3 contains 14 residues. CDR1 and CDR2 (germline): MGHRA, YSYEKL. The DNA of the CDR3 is TGCGCCAGCAGCCAAGCAAGGAACACCGGGGAGCTGTTTTTT. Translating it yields CASSQARNTGELFF.

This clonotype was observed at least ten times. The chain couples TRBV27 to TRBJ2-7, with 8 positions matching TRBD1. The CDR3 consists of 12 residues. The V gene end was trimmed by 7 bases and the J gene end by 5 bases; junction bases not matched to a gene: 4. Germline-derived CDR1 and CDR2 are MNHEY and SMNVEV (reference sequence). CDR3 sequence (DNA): TGTGCCAGCAAGGACAGGGTTGACGAGCAGTACTTC. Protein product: CASKDRVDEQYF.

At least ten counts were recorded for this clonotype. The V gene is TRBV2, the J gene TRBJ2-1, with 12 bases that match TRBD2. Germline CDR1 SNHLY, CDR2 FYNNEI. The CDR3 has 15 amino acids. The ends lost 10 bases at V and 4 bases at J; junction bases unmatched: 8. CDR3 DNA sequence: TGTGCCACCTTATCCGGGACTAGCGGGTACAATGAGCAGTTCTTC. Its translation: CATLSGTSGYNEQFF.

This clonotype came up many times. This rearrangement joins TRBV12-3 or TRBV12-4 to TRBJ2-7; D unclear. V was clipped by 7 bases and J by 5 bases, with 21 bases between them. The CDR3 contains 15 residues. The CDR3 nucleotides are TGTGCCAGCATATCCGGGTATAGTCCCGACCACGAGCAGTACTTC. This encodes CASISGYSPDHEQYF.

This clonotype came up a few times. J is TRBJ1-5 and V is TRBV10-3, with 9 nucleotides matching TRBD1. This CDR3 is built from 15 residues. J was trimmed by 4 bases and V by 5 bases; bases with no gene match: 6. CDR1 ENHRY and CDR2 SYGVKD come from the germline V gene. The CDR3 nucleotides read TGTGCCATCAGTCCCGGGACAGGGCTTAATCAGCCCCAGCATTTT. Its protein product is CAISPGTGLNQPQHF.

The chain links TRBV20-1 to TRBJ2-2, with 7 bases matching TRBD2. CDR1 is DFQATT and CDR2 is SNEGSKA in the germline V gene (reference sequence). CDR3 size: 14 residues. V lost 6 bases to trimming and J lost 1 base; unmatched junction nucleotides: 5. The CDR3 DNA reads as TGCAGTGCCCCCGGCGGGGGGAACACCGGGGAGCTGTTTTTT. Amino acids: CSAPGGGNTGELFF.

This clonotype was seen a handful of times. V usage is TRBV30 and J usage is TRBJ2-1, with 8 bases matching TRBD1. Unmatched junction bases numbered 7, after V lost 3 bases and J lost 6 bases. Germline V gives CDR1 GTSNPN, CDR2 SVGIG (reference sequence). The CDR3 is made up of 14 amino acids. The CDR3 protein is CAWSAGQAVNEQFF. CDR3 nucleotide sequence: TGTGCCTGGAGCGCGGGACAGGCAGTCAATGAGCAGTTCTTC.

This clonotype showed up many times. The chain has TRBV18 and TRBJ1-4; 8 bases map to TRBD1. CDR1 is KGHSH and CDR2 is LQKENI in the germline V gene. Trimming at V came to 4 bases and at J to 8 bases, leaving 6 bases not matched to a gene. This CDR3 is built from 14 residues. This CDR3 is CASSLGQGNEKLFF. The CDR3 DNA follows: TGTGCCAGCTCACTCGGACAGGGAAACGAAAAACTGTTTTTT.